Presented here are 5 T cell receptor beta chains from one specimen sequenced in a study of T cell responses to AZD1222 COVID-19 vaccine. The table came from immunoSEQ multiplex PCR; TCRdb's copy has only in-frame clones and leaves some out. The sample shows 140,000 to 150,000 clones, 75% to 90% of them seen only once. Sequences were derived from peripheral blood, sampled on day 0 of AZD1222 vaccination. The source is an adult in good health.

This clone was found once. The chain is built from TRBV25-1 and TRBJ1-2; D is ambiguous. Per germline, CDR1 MGHDK and CDR2 SYGVNS. The ends were cut back, 2 bases at V and 2 bases at J, with 12 bases in the middle. The CDR3 has 15 amino acids. The CDR3 region is CASSERFLTNYGYTF. The DNA for the CDR3 is TGTGCCAGCAGTGAAAGGTTTCTGACAAACTATGGCTACACCTTC.

The gene calls are TRBV27 and TRBJ1-2, with D tentatively TRBD1 (6 bases). Trimming left V 2 bases short and J 4 bases short, with 8 bases between. The CDR3 is 13 residues long. The germline V gene encodes CDR1 MNHEY and CDR2 SMNVEV (reference sequence). CDR3 DNA sequence: TGTGCCAGCAGTTTAAAAGGGGGCTATGGCTACACCTTC. Translated: CASSLKGGYGYTF.

V gene TRBV19 combines with J gene TRBJ2-4, with 9 bases fitting TRBD1. The V segment lost 10 bases and the J segment 7 bases; nucleotides outside the gene matches: 5. The CDR3 extends over 12 amino acids. Germline V gene sequence: CDR1 LNHDA, CDR2 SQIVND (reference sequence). The CDR3 coding sequence is TGTGCCACTACAGGGGGCGGGAACATTCAGTACTTC. Its protein is CATTGGGNIQYF.

The rearrangement links TRBV6-5 to TRBJ2-7, with D perhaps matching TRBD1 (6 bases). Germline CDR1 is MNHEY and CDR2 is SVGAGI. Trimming removed 6 bases at V and 0 bases at J, with 12 bases between. The CDR3 has 14 amino acids. The CDR3 loop is CASRAPGVSYEQYF. For the CDR3, the DNA is TGTGCCAGCAGGGCCCCAGGGGTCTCCTACGAGCAGTACTTC.

The rearrangement joins TRBV5-1 to TRBJ2-1; D is undetermined. CDR1 SGHRS and CDR2 YFSETQ come from the germline V gene. This CDR3 spans 16 amino acids. The V end was cut by 0 bases, the J end by 0 bases, with 10 bases between. The CDR3 loop is CASSLDWSRSYNEQFF. The DNA for the CDR3 is TGCGCCAGCAGCTTGGATTGGTCCCGCTCCTACAATGAGCAGTTCTTC. Filled out from reference TRBV5-1 and TRBJ2-1, the complete variable domain reads KAGVTQTPRYLIKTRGQQVTLSCSPISGHRSVSWYQQTPGQGLQFLFEYFSETQRNKGNFPGRFSGRQFSNSRSEMNVSTLELGDSALYLCASSLDWSRSYNEQFFGPGTRLTVL.